The 17 T cell receptor beta chains reported below all come from one sample, sequenced in a study of identical twins. TCRdb re-analysed the 5' RACE reads in MiXCR, keeping a single row per CDR3 protein. The table lists 1.5 million to 2 million distinct CDR3 sequences, under 35% of them singletons. The sample taken for sequencing was cord blood. The source of these receptors is a newborn girl in good health.

V gene TRBV6-1 combines with J gene TRBJ2-3; weak D call: TRBD1 (6 bases). Trimming cost V 3 bases and J 7 bases, with 17 bases left between them. There are 15 residues in the CDR3. CDR1 is MNHNS, CDR2 SASEGT, per germline. CDR3 DNA: TGTGCCAGCAGTGACGTGTGGGCAGGGACAAATACGCAGTATTTT. Encoded protein: CASSDVWAGTNTQYF.

The chain couples TRBV27 to TRBJ2-3; 8 nucleotides match TRBD2. This CDR3 comprises 15 residues. Germline lookup yields CDR1 MNHEY and CDR2 SMNVEV (reference sequence). V was pared by 6 bases and J by 2 bases, with 7 bases of the junction left unmatched. DNA of the CDR3: TGTGCCAGCAGCCGGGGCGGGGGGCTCACAGATACGCAGTATTTT. It translates to CASSRGGGLTDTQYF.

This clonotype was picked up a small number of times. This rearrangement joins TRBV27 to TRBJ2-1, with D maybe TRBD1 (6 bases). Trimming shortened V by 7 bases and J by 3 bases, and 13 bases separated the two germline ends. The CDR3 is 14 residues long. Germline-derived CDR1 and CDR2 are MNHEY and SMNVEV (reference sequence). In nucleotides, the CDR3 is TGTGCCAGCAAGGGGACACCTGGCTACAATGAGCAGTTCTTC. Translation: CASKGTPGYNEQFF.

Ten or more counts support this clonotype. The chain is built from TRBV7-9 and TRBJ1-6; D remains ambiguous. V lost 6 bases, J lost 7 bases, and 4 bases lay in between. Germline V gives CDR1 SEHNR, CDR2 FQNEAQ (reference sequence). The CDR3 is 11 amino acids. The CDR3 sequence: CASSANSPLHF. The CDR3 DNA reads as TGTGCCAGCAGTGCGAATTCACCCCTCCACTTT.

This clonotype appeared a few times. The chain employs TRBV5-1 and TRBJ2-1, with 16 bases that match TRBD2. The junction had 7 bases not matched to a gene; V was cut back by 4 bases and J by 12 bases. Germline V CDR1 and CDR2: SGHRS, YFSETQ. The CDR3 consists of 15 residues. Here the CDR3 reads CASSEGLAGGPGQFF. CDR3 in DNA: TGCGCCAGCAGCGAGGGACTAGCGGGAGGGCCTGGGCAGTTCTTC.

This clonotype was seen only a few times. The V and J genes are TRBV3-1 and TRBJ1-1, with D perhaps matching TRBD1 (6 bases). Trimming removed 5 bases at V and 8 bases at J, with 9 bases between. Germline lookup yields CDR1 LGHDT and CDR2 YNNKEL (reference sequence). The CDR3 extends over 11 amino acids. For the CDR3, the DNA is TGTGCCAGCAGCGGCGACAGGGAAGCTTTCTTT. This gives the protein CASSGDREAFF.

As regards this clonotype: A single base separates this from a much larger clone, so it may be a read error. This chain connects TRBV7-9 to TRBJ1-2; TRBD1 matches 7 bases. CDR1 is SEHNR, CDR2 FQNEAQ, per germline (reference sequence). This CDR3 has 14 residues. The CDR3 loop reads CASSVAAGGYGYTF. The CDR3, as DNA: TGTGCCAGCAGCGTAGCGGCAGGGGGCTATGGCTACACCTTC.

The chain combines TRBV5-1 with TRBJ2-5; D gene ambiguous. Germline V CDR1 and CDR2: SGHRS, YFSETQ. This CDR3 is 15 amino acids long. Trimming took off 0 bases at V and 6 bases at J, with 15 bases between the two ends. The CDR3 DNA reads as TGCGCCAGCAGCTTGGAGGTATTTACTACACAGACCCAGTACTTC. Its protein is CASSLEVFTTQTQYF.

The DNA for the CDR3 is TGTGCCAGCAGCCTGGGACTAGCGGGGGAGTGGGGTTACAATGAGCAGTTCTTC. This encodes CASSLGLAGEWGYNEQFF. The J gene is TRBJ2-1, the V gene TRBV4-2; 14 nucleotides align to TRBD2. The CDR3 is 18 amino acids. Trimming cost V 4 bases and J 4 bases; bases outside gene matches: 9. Per the germline V gene, CDR1 is LGHNA and CDR2 is YNFKEQ.

This clonotype turned up a few times. V and J are TRBV2 and TRBJ1-2, with 11 bases lining up with TRBD1. Germline V gives CDR1 SNHLY, CDR2 FYNNEI. The CDR3 length is 16 residues. Unmatched junction bases numbered 5, after V lost 3 bases and J lost 2 bases. In nucleotides, the CDR3 is TGTGCCAGCAGTGAGTGGGACAGGGGGAAGAACTATGGCTACACCTTC. Translation gives CASSEWDRGKNYGYTF.

As for this clonotype: The junction does not match germline at one end; this may be a read error. The chain couples TRBV20-1 to TRBJ2-7, with 8 positions matching TRBD2. Germline CDR1 DFQATT, CDR2 SNEGSKA (reference sequence). The CDR3 is 16 amino acids. CDR3 protein: CSARAPSGSTSYERYF. The CDR3 coding sequence is TGCAGTGCTAGAGCCCCAAGCGGGAGCACCTCCTACGAGCGGTACTTC.

This chain joins TRBV2 and TRBJ2-2; 10 bases line up with TRBD2. V was clipped by 4 bases and J by 6 bases; unmatched bases: 5. Germline V lookup: CDR1 SNHLY, CDR2 FYNNEI. The CDR3 has 15 residues. CDR3 protein: CASSGLAGASGELFF. The CDR3 bases are TGTGCCAGCAGTGGGCTAGCGGGAGCGTCCGGGGAGCTGTTTTTT.

The rearrangement joins TRBV20-1 to TRBJ1-2; 8 bases line up with TRBD1. V dropped 0 bases and J dropped 0; count of bases not matched to a gene: 9. The germline gives CDR1 DFQATT, CDR2 SNEGSKA (reference sequence). There are 17 residues in the CDR3. The DNA for the CDR3 is TGCAGTGCTAGAGATATGGGACAGGACATCACTAACTATGGCTACACCTTC. This gives the protein CSARDMGQDITNYGYTF.

The chain recombines TRBV2 with TRBJ1-1, with a tentative D call TRBD1 (5 bases). The CDR3 spans 13 residues. Trimming removed 1 base at V and 6 bases at J, with 9 bases between. Germline CDR1 is SNHLY and CDR2 is FYNNEI. This CDR3 is CASSEGGWAEAFF. The CDR3 coding sequence is TGTGCCAGCAGTGAAGGGGGGTGGGCTGAAGCTTTCTTT.

This clonotype was seen a handful of times. This chain connects TRBV4-1 to TRBJ2-3; D gene unclear. Germline V gene sequence: CDR1 MGHRA, CDR2 YSYEKL. V lost 3 bases and J lost 0, with 22 bases in between. The length of the CDR3 is 19 residues. The CDR3 DNA reads as TGCGCCAGCAGCCAGCCATTCCCTCCGGGCCATCCTAGCACAGATACGCAGTATTTT. Translated: CASSQPFPPGHPSTDTQYF.

This clonotype was seen a few times. Here the CDR3 reads CASSLLAGGANTGELFF. Written as DNA, the CDR3 is TGTGCCAGCAGTTTACTAGCGGGAGGCGCGAACACCGGGGAGCTGTTTTTT. This sequence joins TRBV28 and TRBJ2-2, with 11 positions matching TRBD2. V shed 2 bases and J 0 bases; nucleotides not matched to a gene: 2. Germline V lookup: CDR1 MDHEN, CDR2 SYDVKM. The CDR3 extends over 17 amino acids.

V usage is TRBV5-1 and J usage is TRBJ2-7; no firm D call. The CDR3 is 13 amino acids. V was trimmed by 4 bases and J by 1 base, leaving 9 bases between them. CDR1 and CDR2 (germline): SGHRS, YFSETQ. CDR3 coding DNA: TGCGCCAGCAGCGTATCAGTGTCCTACGAGCAGTACTTC. Its protein is CASSVSVSYEQYF.